A single sample gave rise to the 6 T cell receptor beta chains below, sequenced in a study of T-cell reconstitution after alpha-beta-depleted transplantation in children. Using unique molecular identifiers, the investigators prepared the TCRbeta library. A single record per CDR3 protein comes from TCRdb applying MiXCR to the PCR reads. The sample yields about 980,000 distinct CDR3 sequences, roughly 31% seen once. The starting material was PBMCs, mostly from graft donor cells, obtained 360 days after TCRalphabeta/CD19-depleted stem cell transplant. The receptors derive from a boy younger than two who had a stem cell transplant for SCID, so the T cells may come from the graft donor.

This clonotype was detected only a few times. The rearrangement uses TRBV25-1 and TRBJ2-2; 7 bases are a match to TRBD2. The germline V gene encodes CDR1 MGHDK and CDR2 SYGVNS. The V segment lost 1 base and the J segment 6 bases; nucleotides outside the gene matches: 8. This CDR3 has 16 amino acids. Written as DNA, the CDR3 is TGTGCCAGCAGTGAATTGGGGGGAGGGGACTCCGGGGAGCTGTTTTTT. This encodes CASSELGGGDSGELFF.

This clonotype was counted between two and nine times. The J gene is TRBJ2-3, the V gene TRBV7-9; D is undetermined. V lost 5 bases, J lost 5 bases, and 8 bases lay in between. The CDR3 covers 12 residues. Germline V gene lookup returns CDR1 SEHNR and CDR2 FQNEAQ (reference sequence). CDR3 loop: CASSTSGDTQYF. The DNA for the CDR3 is TGTGCCAGCAGCACCTCTGGAGATACGCAGTATTTT.

A note on this clonotype: One base away lies a much larger clone, so this may be a sequencing read error. The chain is built from TRBV28 and TRBJ1-5; D call uncertain. The germline V gene has CDR1 MDHEN and CDR2 SYDVKM. The CDR3 is made up of 12 amino acids. Trimming pared 3 bases from V and 3 bases from J, leaving 3 bases between. The CDR3 DNA reads as TGTGCCAGCAGTTTCGCCAATCAGCCCCAGCATTTT. As protein: CASSFANQPQHF.

This rearrangement joins TRBV7-8 to TRBJ2-3, with 9 positions matching TRBD1. V shed 6 bases, J shed 2 bases, and the junction held 18 bases outside the gene matches. From germline, CDR1 is SGHVS and CDR2 FQNEAQ. The length of the CDR3 is 19 residues. The CDR3 reads CASSTIRQRGQGYTDTQYF. DNA for the CDR3: TGTGCCAGCAGTACCATAAGACAACGGGGACAGGGTTACACAGATACGCAGTATTTT.

A few counts support this clonotype. The rearrangement joins TRBV5-5 to TRBJ2-3; 9 nucleotides align to TRBD1. After removal of 0 bases from V and 3 bases from J, the junction contained 5 bases not matched to a gene. The length of the CDR3 is 16 residues. Germline V gene lookup returns CDR1 SGHKS and CDR2 YYEKEE (reference sequence). For the CDR3, the DNA is TGTGCCAGCAGCTTGGGCGGGACAGGGAGGACAGATACGCAGTATTTT. Protein: CASSLGGTGRTDTQYF.

This clonotype was counted only a few times. The chain carries TRBV5-1 and TRBJ2-3; possible D gene TRBD2, 5 bases. The CDR3 length is 12 residues. V lost 5 bases, J lost 7 bases, and 11 bases lay in between. Looked up from germline, CDR1 is SGHRS and CDR2 is YFSETQ. The CDR3 DNA follows: TGCGCCAGCAGTTTTGACTACCATACGCAGTATTTT. This encodes CASSFDYHTQYF.